Below, one T cell receptor beta chain is given with its context. Its specificity is not known. Each CDR3 protein is one row after TCRdb ran MiXCR on the RACE reads. The data show about 89,000 distinct CDR3 sequences, with approximately 12% seen just once and about 5.7% held by the top ten. CDR1 SNHLY and CDR2 FYNNEI come from the germline V gene. The V segment lost 6 bases and the J segment 7 bases; nucleotides outside the gene matches: 10. The CDR3 is 16 amino acids. Specified time point: patch test 3, about 24 weeks after DPC sensitization. As to treatment: therapeutic diphenylcyclopropenone sensitization with weekly scalp DPC. This record belongs to a study of human T cells and chemical hapten exposure. Study in general: The study sensitized with 2% DPC on a 2 cm by 2 cm patch of upper inner arm skin. Findings of the study overall: With DPC sensitization, TCRs exceeding 1 in 1000 frequency showed no change. Because all patients had alopecia, their immune responses might differ from healthy ones.

This material consisted of whole blood, taken in connection with sensitization to the hapten diphenylcyclopropenone (DPC). This clonotype originated in a woman between 50 and 59 years old with alopecia areata. Some clones in this sample may be carry-over from other donors' samples. The V gene is TRBV2, the J gene TRBJ2-1; 12 bases map to TRBD2. The CDR3 spells CASRGTSGLRGNEQFF. The CDR3 region has the DNA TGTGCCAGCAGGGGGACTAGCGGGCTGAGAGGAAATGAGCAGTTCTTC.